The TCR beta chain under discussion was sequenced for a study of T cells expressing NK-cell markers. The wider study: The authors sequenced eight donors, of whom seven were HCMV-seropositive and one was seronegative.

The germline gives CDR1 MNHNS, CDR2 SASEGT. CDR3 length equals 14 residues. TCRdb re-analyzed the 5' RACE reads; it lists each CDR3 protein once, without DNA. The sample table sets out hundreds of thousands of distinct CDR3 sequences. The source material was blood T cells: a sorted CD56 or NKG2C T cell subset, CD4+ or CD8+ T cells, or bulk PBMC T cells (not recorded which). The chain employs TRBV6-1 and TRBJ1-3; TCRdb reports TRBD1, a call that lacks DNA to check it against. The clonotype was recovered from a man aged 18-75 years in good health. The CDR3 loop is CASRPPGEGNTIYF.